This T cell receptor beta chain was found in a study of CD8+ T cells in alopecia areata (dated by TCRdb to 2016 to 2019). Describing the broader study: Treated patients were enrolled in an open-label pilot trial of oral tofacitinib at 5 to 10 mg twice daily for moderate-to-severe alopecia areata. Patients stayed on tofacitinib for 6 to 18 months and then had 6 months of follow-up off drug so that delayed response and recurrence could be assessed. Disease severity in treated patients was measured with the SALT score, which quantifies the percentage of affected scalp surface area. In both human patients and the C3H/HeJ mouse model, the study applied high-throughput TCRbeta sequencing to look at T cell clonal expansion in alopecia areata. Human TCRbeta sequencing covered scalp tissue and sorted CD4+ and CD8+ peripheral blood T cells from patchy and totalis/universalis alopecia areata patients and healthy controls. Biopsies were taken from tofacitinib-treated patients at baseline and again at 4 and 24 weeks into treatment, and several of those patients also had a later scalp biopsy. Clonality in the scalp was compared among normal scalp (n=4), patchy alopecia areata scalp (n=8), and alopecia totalis/universalis scalp (n=8). RNA came from the PAXgene miRNA kit for fixed scalp, the miRNeasy kit for PBMCs, and the RNeasy kit for mouse skin. Amplification of TCRbeta CDR3 regions was done by immunoSEQ multiplex PCR using 35 Vbeta forward primers and 13 Jbeta reverse primers. Beyond this particular receptor, the publication reports: Scalp TCR repertoire analysis is complicated because resident alphabeta T cells in normal human skin are also sequenced, whereas mouse skin is dominated by gammadelta T cells. Lesional scalp, especially in alopecia totalis/universalis, showed higher clonality and more expanded CD8+ clones than normal scalp, suggesting antigenic drive. Shared TCR sequences between patients were less evident than in mice, which may be partly attributable to HLA diversity in the patient population. Many expanded lesional clones persisted in scalp and blood during tofacitinib treatment, which may partly explain relapse after stopping treatment. Because the treated cohort was small and included a single nonresponder, larger studies are needed to assess links between baseline CD8+ expansion and response. Tofacitinib significantly decreased scalp clonality and the number of expanded CD8+ clones among the top 100 scalp clones.

The sample's treatment or condition, from its label and the paper: oral pan-JAK inhibitor, 5-10 mg twice daily. From alopecia areata patients, peripheral blood was collected along with lesional scalp punch biopsies. PBMCs were separated by density centrifugation and stained for CD3, CD4 and CD8, after which CD4+ and CD8+ T cells were sorted on a FACSAria. In the case of this clone: The specificity of this receptor is unknown. One base away there is no much larger clone; base qualities are not given.

V is cut by 2 bases and J by 7 bases, and the space between the germline ends is 9 bases. Including cysteine and phenylalanine, the CDR3 has 12 amino acids. The only DNA kept is the CDR3, 36 bases in frame from the first base. The germline V gene yields SGHTA for CDR1 and FQGTGA for CDR2. Libraries were made using the immunoSEQ multiplex PCR assay. RNA was extracted from all samples and reverse transcribed into cDNA as template for TCR sequencing. SuperScript III was used for first-strand cDNA synthesis, primed with a 2:1 mix of oligo-dT and random hexamers. A synthetic immune receptor repertoire was used to gauge amplification bias, and whatever bias remained was removed computationally. Regarding the original processing steps: Raw reads were preprocessed for error removal, and CDR3 was defined according to IMGT conventions as running from the conserved cysteine to phenylalanine. Clonality was computed by normalizing Shannon entropy by log2 of the number of productive unique TCRs and subtracting the result from 1. Whether scalp clones were CD4 or CD8 was inferred by matching scalp TCRbeta sequences against CD4 and CD8 repertoires sorted from blood. The table comes from immuneACCESS by way of TCRdb, which keeps in-frame sequences with V and J called. Part of the clones is missing from these tables; in studies checked, under half for an unresolved V gene and the rest for unknown reasons. V and J calls and clone size follow that table, whereas D and trimming were derived from the DNA. Recorded for this sample are approximately 210,000 clones; roughly 44% of them occurred a single time. The top ten constitute 2% to 3% of the sample.

The sample in question was CD4+ T cells sorted from blood, obtained at approximately week 36, from a patient treated with tofacitinib. This chain joins TRBV7-3 to TRBJ2-7; there is no confident call for the D gene. This receptor was taken from a human donor with alopecia areata. Here the CDR3 is given as CASSLASREQYF. The sequenced DNA: TGTGCCAGCAGCTTAGCATCGCGGGAGCAGTACTTC.